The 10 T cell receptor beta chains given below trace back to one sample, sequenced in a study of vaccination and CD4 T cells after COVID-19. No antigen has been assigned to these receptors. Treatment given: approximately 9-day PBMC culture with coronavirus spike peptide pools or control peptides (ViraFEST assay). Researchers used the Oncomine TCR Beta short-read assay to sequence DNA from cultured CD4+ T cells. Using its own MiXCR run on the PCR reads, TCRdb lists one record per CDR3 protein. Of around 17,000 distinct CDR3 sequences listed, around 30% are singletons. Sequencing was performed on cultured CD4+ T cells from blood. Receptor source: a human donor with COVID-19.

CDR3 DNA sequence: TGTGCCACCAGTGATATTTCTCAGGGAAGGGTGTACCAAGAGACCCAGTACTTC. This codes for CATSDISQGRVYQETQYF. The chain joins TRBV24-1 to TRBJ2-5; tentatively, D is TRBD1 (5 bases). The CDR3 covers 18 residues. CDR1 is KGHDR, CDR2 SFDVKD, per germline. Trimming stripped 3 bases from V and 0 bases from J, with 19 bases between.

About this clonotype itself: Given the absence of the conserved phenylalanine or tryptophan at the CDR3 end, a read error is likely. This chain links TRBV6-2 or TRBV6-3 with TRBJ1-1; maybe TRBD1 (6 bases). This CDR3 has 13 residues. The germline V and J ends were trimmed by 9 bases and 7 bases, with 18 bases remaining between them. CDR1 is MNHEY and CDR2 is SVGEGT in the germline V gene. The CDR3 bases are TGTGCCAGTAAACCGGACAGCCTTCTTGAAGCTTTCTTA. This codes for CASKPDSLLEAFL.

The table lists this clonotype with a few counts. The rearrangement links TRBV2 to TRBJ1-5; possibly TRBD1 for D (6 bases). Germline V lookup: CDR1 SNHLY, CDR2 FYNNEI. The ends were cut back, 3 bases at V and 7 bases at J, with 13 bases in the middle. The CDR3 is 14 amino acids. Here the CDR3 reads CASSDRGGKQPQHF. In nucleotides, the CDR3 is TGTGCCAGCAGTGACAGGGGAGGGAAACAGCCCCAGCATTTT.

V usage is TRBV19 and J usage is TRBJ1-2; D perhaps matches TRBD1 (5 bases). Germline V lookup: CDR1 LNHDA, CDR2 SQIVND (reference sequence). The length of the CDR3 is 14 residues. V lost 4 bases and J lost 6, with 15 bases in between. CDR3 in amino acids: CASSKGTVADGYTF. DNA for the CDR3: TGTGCCAGTAGTAAAGGGACGGTCGCGGATGGCTACACCTTC.

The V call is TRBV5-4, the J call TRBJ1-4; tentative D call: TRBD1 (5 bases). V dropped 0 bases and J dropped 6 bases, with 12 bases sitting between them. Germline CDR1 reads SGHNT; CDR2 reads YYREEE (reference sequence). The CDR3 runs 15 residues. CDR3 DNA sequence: TGTGCCAGCAGCTTGGGAGGGACGGTTCATGAAAAACTGTTTTTT. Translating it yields CASSLGGTVHEKLFF.

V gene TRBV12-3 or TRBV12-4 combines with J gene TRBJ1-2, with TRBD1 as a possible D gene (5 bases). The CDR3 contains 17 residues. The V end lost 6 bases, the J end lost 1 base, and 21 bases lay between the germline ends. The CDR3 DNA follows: TGTGCCAGCAGACCCGTGGGGGGACTTATCGTTAACTATGGCTACACCTTC. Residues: CASRPVGGLIVNYGYTF.

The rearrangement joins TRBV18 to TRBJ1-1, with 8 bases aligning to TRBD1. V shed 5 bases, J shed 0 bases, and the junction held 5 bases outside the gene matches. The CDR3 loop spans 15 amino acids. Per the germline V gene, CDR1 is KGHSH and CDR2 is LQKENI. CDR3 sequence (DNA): TGTGCCAGCTCAACTGGACAGGGTGTGAACACTGAAGCTTTCTTT. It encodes CASSTGQGVNTEAFF.

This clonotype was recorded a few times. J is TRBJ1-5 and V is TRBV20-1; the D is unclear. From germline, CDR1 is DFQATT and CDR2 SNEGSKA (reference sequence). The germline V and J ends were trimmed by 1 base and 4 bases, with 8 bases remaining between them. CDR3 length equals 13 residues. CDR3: CSARVTRNQPQHF. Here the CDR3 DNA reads TGCAGTGCTAGAGTAACCCGAAATCAGCCCCAGCATTTT.

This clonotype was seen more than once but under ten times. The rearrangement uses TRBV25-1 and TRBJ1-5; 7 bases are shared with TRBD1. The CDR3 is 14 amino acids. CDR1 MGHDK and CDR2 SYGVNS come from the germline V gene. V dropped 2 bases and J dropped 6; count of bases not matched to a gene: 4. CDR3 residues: CASSEPGGSQPQHF. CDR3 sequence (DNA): TGTGCCAGCAGTGAACCAGGGGGTAGTCAGCCCCAGCATTTT.

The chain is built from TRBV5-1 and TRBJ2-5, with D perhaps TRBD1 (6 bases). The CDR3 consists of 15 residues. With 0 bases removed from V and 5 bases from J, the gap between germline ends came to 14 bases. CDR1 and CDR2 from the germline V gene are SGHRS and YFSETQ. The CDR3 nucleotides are TGCGCCAGCAGCTTGGGGACAATCCAGGGGGAGACCCAGTACTTC. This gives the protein CASSLGTIQGETQYF.